Listed here are 31 T cell receptor beta chains from one sample, sequenced in a study of human T cells and chemical hapten exposure. Sample time point: patch test 2, 6 weeks after DPC sensitization. Treatment noted: therapeutic diphenylcyclopropenone sensitization with weekly scalp DPC. One entry per CDR3 protein, called by TCRdb with MiXCR from the RACE reads. The data show under 100,000 distinct CDR3 sequences, with approximately 10% seen just once and 2.5% to 4% held by the top ten. The source material was whole blood, sampled in connection with sensitization to the hapten diphenylcyclopropenone (DPC). The receptors derive from a woman aged 40-49 years with alopecia areata. Some clones in this sample may be carry-over from other donors' samples.

This chain's CDR3 is CASSSGQVPRTDTQYF. As DNA, the CDR3 is TGTGCCAGCAGCTCGGGACAGGTCCCTCGCACAGATACGCAGTATTTT. The J gene is TRBJ2-3, the V gene TRBV7-8; 8 nucleotides agree with TRBD1. CDR1 SGHVS and CDR2 FQNEAQ come from the germline V gene. V was clipped by 4 bases and J by 1 base; unmatched bases: 7. CDR3 length: 16 amino acids. Complete variable domain (other parts from reference TRBV7-8 and TRBJ2-3): GAGVSQSPRYKVAKRGQDVALRCDPISGHVSLFWYQQALGQGPEFLTYFQNEAQLDKSGLPSDRFFAERPEGSVSTLKIQRTQQEDSAVYLCASSSGQVPRTDTQYFGPGTRLTVL.

This clonotype has ten or more counts. The chain combines TRBV6-6 with TRBJ2-5; weak D call: TRBD1 (6 bases). V was clipped by 8 bases and J by 4 bases, with 20 bases between them. This CDR3 contains 15 residues. Germline CDR1 MNHNY, CDR2 SVGAGI (reference sequence). CDR3 in DNA: TGTGCCAGCTCCTCACAGGGCGCAAAGGGAGAGACCCAGTACTTC. Its translation: CASSSQGAKGETQYF.

This clonotype was detected a few times. The chain links TRBV10-1 to TRBJ1-1; D unresolved. The germline V gene encodes CDR1 WNHNN and CDR2 SYGVQD (reference sequence). This CDR3 comprises 14 residues. V was shortened by 3 bases and J by 0 bases, with 8 bases between the two germline ends. CDR3 residues: CASSEEDMNTEAFF. The CDR3 DNA is TGCGCCAGCAGTGAAGAGGATATGAACACTGAAGCTTTCTTT.

This clonotype occurred a few times. The V gene is TRBV5-6, the J gene TRBJ2-3; perhaps TRBD1 as D (6 bases). Germline V gene lookup returns CDR1 SGHDT and CDR2 YYEEEE. The CDR3 is 15 amino acids. The ends were cut back, 4 bases at V and 2 bases at J, with 14 bases in the middle. The CDR3 is CASSIGQLNTDTQYF. The CDR3 DNA sequence: TGTGCCAGCAGCATCGGACAGTTAAACACAGATACGCAGTATTTT.

In its sample, this clonotype was seen many times. This chain joins TRBV12-3 or TRBV12-4 and TRBJ2-1; the D is unclear. Trimming took 8 bases from V and 1 from J, leaving 3 bases between them. CDR3 length: 11 residues. This chain's CDR3 is CASGSYNEQFF. The DNA for the CDR3 is TGTGCCAGCGGGTCCTACAATGAGCAGTTCTTC.

The V call is TRBV9, the J call TRBJ2-2; 7 bases fit TRBD1. Trimming removed 3 bases from V and 10 bases from J; junction bases left unmatched: 12. This CDR3 has 15 residues. Germline V lookup: CDR1 SGDLS, CDR2 YYNGEE. In DNA form, the CDR3 reads TGTGCCAGCAGCGCCCGACAGGGAGCCCCTCAGGAGCTGTTTTTT. The encoded protein is CASSARQGAPQELFF.

At least ten counts were recorded for this clonotype. The gene calls are TRBV30 and TRBJ1-2; no definite D call. Trimming stripped 2 bases from V and 5 bases from J, with 6 bases between. Germline CDR1 is GTSNPN and CDR2 is SVGIG (reference sequence). The CDR3 is 11 amino acids. This CDR3 is CAWSSEYGYTF. CDR3 in DNA: TGTGCCTGGAGTTCGGAGTATGGCTACACCTTC.

The chain employs TRBV6-5 and TRBJ1-1, with TRBD1 identical over 9 bases. The ends lost 6 bases at V and 7 bases at J; junction bases unmatched: 9. CDR3 size: 14 residues. Germline V gene data show CDR1 as MNHEY and CDR2 as SVGAGI. CDR3 bases: TGTGCCAGCAGCCCCGGGACAGGGATGGGTGAAGCTTTCTTT. This gives the protein CASSPGTGMGEAFF.

This clonotype came up many times. CDR3 sequence reads: CASSQASVQYF. The CDR3 DNA is TGTGCCAGCAGCCAGGCTAGTGTTCAGTACTTC. The J gene is TRBJ2-7, the V gene TRBV3-1, with no clear D. From germline, CDR1 is LGHDT and CDR2 YNNKEL (reference sequence). CDR3 size: 11 residues. Deletions cut 3 bases from V and 10 bases from J, with 10 bases between.

This clonotype showed up just a few times. CDR3 sequence (DNA): TGTGCCAGCAGGTATCAGGGCACAGATACGCAGTATTTT. Translated, it gives CASRYQGTDTQYF. The chain combines TRBV7-2 with TRBJ2-3; D is ambiguous. CDR3 length equals 13 residues. Germline loops: CDR1 SGHTA, CDR2 FQGNSA. Trimming pared 6 bases from V and 1 base from J, leaving 8 bases between.

A few counts support this clonotype. The genes are TRBV7-2 and TRBJ1-3, with D maybe TRBD1 (5 bases). CDR1 is SGHTA, CDR2 FQGNSA, per germline. V lost 5 bases, J lost 0 bases, and 14 bases lay in between. The CDR3 runs to 16 residues. The CDR3: CASSQRQSFSGNTIYF. The CDR3 nucleotides are TGTGCCAGCAGCCAAAGACAGTCCTTCTCTGGAAACACCATATATTTT.

V usage is TRBV28 and J usage is TRBJ2-3; 9 bases line up with TRBD1. This CDR3 is built from 14 residues. The V gene's germline CDR1 is MDHEN and CDR2 SYDVKM. V lost 3 bases and J lost 10; bases outside the gene matches: 8. The DNA for the CDR3 is TGTGCCAGCAGTTTCCTCCGGGACAGGGTCCCGCAGTATTTT. Its translation is CASSFLRDRVPQYF.

This clonotype was observed a handful of times. J is TRBJ2-2 and V is TRBV21-1; TRBD1, the table's D call, was not compared with the DNA. TRBV21-1 is tagged as a pseudogene. The CDR3 length is 14 residues. The CDR3 nucleotides are TGTGCCAGCAGCGGGGGGCGGAACACCGGGGAGCTGTTTTTT. It codes for CASSGGRNTGELFF.

This clonotype was counted only a few times. V is TRBV7-9 and J is TRBJ1-2, with D uncertain. V was cut by 7 bases and J by 2 bases, with 8 bases left in between. CDR3 size: 12 residues. Germline loops: CDR1 SEHNR, CDR2 FQNEAQ (reference sequence). CDR3 in DNA: TGTGCCAGCACAGAGACCAACTATGGCTACACCTTC. Protein product: CASTETNYGYTF.

This rearrangement joins TRBV6-5 to TRBJ2-3, with D perhaps matching TRBD1 or TRBD2 (5 bases each). V shed 2 bases and J shed 2 bases, with 8 bases lying between them. This CDR3 spans 14 amino acids. Per the germline V gene, CDR1 is MNHEY and CDR2 is SVGAGI. The CDR3 DNA follows: TGTGCCAGCAGTTACGGGACCCCCACAGATACGCAGTATTTT. This sequence encodes CASSYGTPTDTQYF.

There are many counts of this clonotype. This chain uses TRBV24-1 with TRBJ2-3; D uncertain. Germline V gives CDR1 KGHDR, CDR2 SFDVKD. Trimming shortened V by 7 bases and J by 0 bases, and 7 bases separated the two germline ends. This CDR3 has 13 residues. CDR3 protein: CATSTPSTDTQYF. Written as DNA, the CDR3 is TGTGCCACCAGCACCCCTAGCACAGATACGCAGTATTTT.

This rearrangement joins TRBV20-1 to TRBJ1-1; TRBD1 is a possible D gene (5 bases). The CDR3 covers 13 residues. Trimming cost V 3 bases and J 1 base, with 9 bases left between them. The germline gives CDR1 DFQATT, CDR2 SNEGSKA (reference sequence). CDR3 in DNA: TGCAGTGCTAGCCCAACAGGGAACACTGAAGCTTTCTTT. It is translated as CSASPTGNTEAFF.

This sequence joins TRBV15 and TRBJ2-1, with D maybe TRBD2 (6 bases). The germline V gene has CDR1 LNHNV and CDR2 YYDKDF (reference sequence). Trimming took 8 bases from V and 3 from J, leaving 14 bases between them. The CDR3 has 14 residues. CDR3 loop: CATRPGLVYNEQFF. The CDR3 coding sequence is TGTGCCACCCGGCCGGGACTCGTCTACAATGAGCAGTTCTTC. The whole variable domain, filled in from reference TRBV15 and TRBJ2-1, reads DAMVIQNPRYQVTQFGKPVTLSCSQTLNHNVMYWYQQKSSQAPKLLFHYYDKDFNNEADTPDNFQSRRPNTSFCFLDIRSPGLGDTAMYLCATRPGLVYNEQFFGPGTRLTVL.

This clonotype was recorded many times. This rearrangement joins TRBV11-2 to TRBJ2-7; no clear D gene. This CDR3 comprises 13 residues. Germline V gives CDR1 SGHAT, CDR2 FQNNGV. Deletions cut 1 base from V and 6 bases from J, with 10 bases between. The CDR3 here is CASSLVASREQYF. DNA for the CDR3: TGTGCCAGCAGCTTAGTGGCCAGCCGCGAGCAGTACTTC.

Many counts were recorded for this clonotype. V and J are TRBV9 and TRBJ1-2, with a weak D call TRBD1 (5 bases). The CDR3 length is 15 residues. V was pared by 0 bases and J by 7 bases, with 16 bases between. Per the germline V gene, CDR1 is SGDLS and CDR2 is YYNGEE. In DNA, the CDR3 is TGTGCCAGCAGCGTAGACGGCAGGGTAATGGGTGGCTACACCTTC. Its translation is CASSVDGRVMGGYTF. Using reference TRBV9 and TRBJ1-2 for the parts outside the CDR3, the full variable domain is DSGVTQTPKHLITATGQRVTLRCSPRSGDLSVYWYQQSLDQGLQFLIQYYNGEERAKGNILERFSAQQFPDLHSELNLSSLELGDSALYFCASSVDGRVMGGYTFGSGTRLTVV.

This clonotype was detected many times. The rearrangement uses TRBV4-1 and TRBJ2-7; the D is unclear. The CDR3 is 15 amino acids. V lost 4 bases and J lost 2, with 15 bases in between. The V gene's germline CDR1 is MGHRA and CDR2 YSYEKL. The CDR3 DNA is TGCGCCAGCAGCCCCCTCAGTCGGCCAACCTACGAGCAGTACTTC. Protein sequence: CASSPLSRPTYEQYF.

This clonotype was counted a few times. In DNA, the CDR3 is TGCAGCGTTGAAGATCTGGGGAGCTACGAGCAGTACTTC. It encodes CSVEDLGSYEQYF. The J gene is TRBJ2-7, the V gene TRBV29-1, with a weak D call TRBD2 (5 bases). The germline V gene encodes CDR1 SQVTM and CDR2 ANQGSEA. CDR3 length: 13 amino acids. V dropped 0 bases and J dropped 3 bases, with 9 bases sitting between them.

V gene TRBV19 combines with J gene TRBJ1-5, with 9 nucleotides matching TRBD1. This CDR3 comprises 17 residues. Looked up from germline, CDR1 is LNHDA and CDR2 is SQIVND (reference sequence). V lost 1 base, J lost 3 bases, and 7 bases stayed unmatched. CDR3 DNA sequence: TGTGCCAGTAGTATAGTGGGGGGACAGGGTTCCAATCAGCCCCAGCATTTT. It specifies CASSIVGGQGSNQPQHF.

J is TRBJ2-1 and V is TRBV10-1; perhaps TRBD1 as D (8 bases). With 2 bases removed from V and 0 bases from J, the gap between germline ends came to 14 bases. The germline gives CDR1 WNHNN, CDR2 SYGVQD (reference sequence). The CDR3 contains 17 residues. The CDR3 DNA follows: TGCGCCAGCAGTGAGCGGTACAGGGGGGGCTCCTACAATGAGCAGTTCTTC. It translates to CASSERYRGGSYNEQFF.

This clonotype occurred a few times. The chain combines TRBV29-1 with TRBJ2-2; TRBD2 matches at 7 bases. Germline V lookup: CDR1 SQVTM, CDR2 ANQGSEA. V dropped 5 bases and J dropped 6; count of bases not matched to a gene: 3. This CDR3 comprises 12 residues. DNA of the CDR3: TGCAGCGTTCGGGGGGAATCCGGGGAGCTGTTTTTT. Its translation is CSVRGESGELFF.

This clonotype came up a few times. The chain joins TRBV7-9 to TRBJ2-3; the match to TRBD2 covers 7 bases. Germline-derived CDR1 and CDR2 are SEHNR and FQNEAQ (reference sequence). The CDR3 is 15 residues long. The ends lost 5 bases at V and 2 bases at J; junction bases unmatched: 7. The CDR3 DNA is TGTGCCAGCAGCCAAATCGCGGGAGACACAGATACGCAGTATTTT. Residues: CASSQIAGDTDTQYF.

On this clonotype itself: A read error may explain this, as a much larger clone is one base away. The chain combines TRBV9 with TRBJ1-5, with no clear D. Germline CDR1 and CDR2: SGDLS and YYNGEE. This CDR3 is built from 14 residues. CDR3 sequence reads: CANSAHGSNQPQHF. CDR3 DNA sequence: TGTGCCAACAGCGCCCATGGTAGCAATCAGCCCCAGCATTTT.

This clonotype has at least ten counts. V and J are TRBV18 and TRBJ1-4; D gene ambiguous. Germline loops: CDR1 KGHSH, CDR2 LQKENI. The CDR3 covers 13 residues. The ends were cut back, 5 bases at V and 8 bases at J, with 12 bases in the middle. This CDR3 reads CASSLSLGEKLFF. The CDR3, as DNA: TGTGCCAGCTCATTGAGTTTGGGGGAAAAACTGTTTTTT.

J is TRBJ2-2 and V is TRBV7-2, with D maybe TRBD1 (5 bases). CDR3 length: 15 amino acids. Germline CDR1 SGHTA, CDR2 FQGNSA. The germline V and J ends were trimmed by 4 bases and 5 bases, with 14 bases remaining between them. CDR3 sequence reads: CASSSQVGLTGELFF. Here the CDR3 DNA reads TGTGCCAGCAGCTCCCAGGTGGGGCTGACCGGGGAGCTGTTTTTT.

In its sample, this clonotype was seen many times. The rearrangement links TRBV30 to TRBJ2-1; D gene uncertain. The V gene lost 3 bases and the J gene lost 7 bases, with 10 bases spanning the gap. This CDR3 region has 12 residues. Germline V lookup: CDR1 GTSNPN, CDR2 SVGIG (reference sequence). The CDR3 reads CAWSQGMNEQFF. The DNA for the CDR3 is TGTGCCTGGAGCCAAGGAATGAATGAGCAGTTCTTC.

This clonotype has more than one count but fewer than ten. J is TRBJ2-1 and V is TRBV6-5; 7 nucleotides agree with TRBD2. Germline lookup yields CDR1 MNHEY and CDR2 SVGAGI. This CDR3 contains 14 residues. Trimming cost V 7 bases and J 6 bases; bases outside gene matches: 9. CDR3 sequence: CASTTREGSNEQFF. As DNA, the CDR3 is TGTGCCAGCACCACGAGGGAGGGCTCCAATGAGCAGTTCTTC.